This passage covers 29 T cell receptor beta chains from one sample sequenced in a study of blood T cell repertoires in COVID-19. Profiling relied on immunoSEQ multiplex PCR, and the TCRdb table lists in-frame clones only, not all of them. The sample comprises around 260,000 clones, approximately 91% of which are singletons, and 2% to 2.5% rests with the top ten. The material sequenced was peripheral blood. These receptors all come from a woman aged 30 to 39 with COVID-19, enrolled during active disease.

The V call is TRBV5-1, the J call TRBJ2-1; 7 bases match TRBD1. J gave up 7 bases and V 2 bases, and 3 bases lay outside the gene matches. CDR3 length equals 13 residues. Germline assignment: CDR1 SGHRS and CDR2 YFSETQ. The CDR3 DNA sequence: TGCGCCAGCAGCTTCACGGACAGGAATGAGCAGTTCTTC. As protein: CASSFTDRNEQFF.

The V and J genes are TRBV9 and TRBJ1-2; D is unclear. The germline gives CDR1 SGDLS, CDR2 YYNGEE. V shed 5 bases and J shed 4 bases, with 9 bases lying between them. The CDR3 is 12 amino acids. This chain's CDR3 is CASRSIGYGYTF. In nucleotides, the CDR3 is TGTGCCAGCAGATCCATCGGCTATGGCTACACCTTC.

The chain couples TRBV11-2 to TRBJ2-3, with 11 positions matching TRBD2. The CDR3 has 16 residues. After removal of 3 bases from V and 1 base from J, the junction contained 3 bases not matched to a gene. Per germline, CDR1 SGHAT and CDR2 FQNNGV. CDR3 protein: CASSLEGLAGTDTQYF. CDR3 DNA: TGTGCCAGCAGCTTGGAGGGACTAGCGGGCACAGATACGCAGTATTTT. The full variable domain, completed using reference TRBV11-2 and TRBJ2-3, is EAGVAQSPRYKIIEKRQSVAFWCNPISGHATLYWYQQILGQGPKLLIQFQNNGVVDDSQLPKDRFSAERLKGVDSTLKIQPAKLEDSAVYLCASSLEGLAGTDTQYFGPGTRLTVL.

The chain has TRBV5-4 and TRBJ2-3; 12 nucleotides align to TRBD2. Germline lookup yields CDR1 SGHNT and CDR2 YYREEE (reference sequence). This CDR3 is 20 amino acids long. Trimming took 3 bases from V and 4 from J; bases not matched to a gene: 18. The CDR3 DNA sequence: TGTGCCAGCAGCTCGCCGGTGGCTAGCGGGAGGGCCGGGGAGGCAGATACGCAGTATTTT. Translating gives CASSSPVASGRAGEADTQYF. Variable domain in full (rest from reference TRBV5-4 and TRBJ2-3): ETGVTQSPTHLIKTRGQQVTLRCSSQSGHNTVSWYQQALGQGPQFIFQYYREEENGRGNFPPRFSGLQFPNYSSELNVNALELDDSALYLCASSSPVASGRAGEADTQYFGPGTRLTVL.

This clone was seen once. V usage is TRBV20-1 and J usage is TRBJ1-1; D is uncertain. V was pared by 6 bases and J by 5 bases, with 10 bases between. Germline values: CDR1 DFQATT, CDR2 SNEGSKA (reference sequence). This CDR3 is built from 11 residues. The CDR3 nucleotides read TGCAGTGCCCGGGAGGAGACTGAAGCTTTCTTT. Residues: CSAREETEAFF.

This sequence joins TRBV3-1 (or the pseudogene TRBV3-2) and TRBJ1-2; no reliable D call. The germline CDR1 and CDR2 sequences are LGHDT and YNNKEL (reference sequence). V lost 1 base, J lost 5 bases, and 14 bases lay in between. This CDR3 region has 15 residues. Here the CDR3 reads CASSQVLGGSYGYTF. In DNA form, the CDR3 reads TGTGCCAGCAGCCAAGTTCTCGGAGGGAGTTATGGCTACACCTTC.

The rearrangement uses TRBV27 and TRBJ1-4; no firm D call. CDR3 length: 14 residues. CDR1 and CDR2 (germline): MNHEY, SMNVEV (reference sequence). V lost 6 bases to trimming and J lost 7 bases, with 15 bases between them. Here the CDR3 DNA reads TGTGCCAGCAGCCAACGAACGGGTGGTGAAAAACTGTTTTTT. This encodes CASSQRTGGEKLFF. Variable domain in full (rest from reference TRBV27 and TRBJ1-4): EAQVTQNPRYLITVTGKKLTVTCSQNMNHEYMSWYRQDPGLGLRQIYYSMNVEVTDKGDVPEGYKVSRKEKRNFPLILESPSPNQTSLYFCASSQRTGGEKLFFGSGTQLSVL.

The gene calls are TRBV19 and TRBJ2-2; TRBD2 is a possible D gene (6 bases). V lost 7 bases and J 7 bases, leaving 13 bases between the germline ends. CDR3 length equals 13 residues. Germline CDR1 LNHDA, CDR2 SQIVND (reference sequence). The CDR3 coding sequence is TGTGCCAGTATGGTAATCGGGGGCGGGGAGCTGTTTTTT. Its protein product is CASMVIGGGELFF.

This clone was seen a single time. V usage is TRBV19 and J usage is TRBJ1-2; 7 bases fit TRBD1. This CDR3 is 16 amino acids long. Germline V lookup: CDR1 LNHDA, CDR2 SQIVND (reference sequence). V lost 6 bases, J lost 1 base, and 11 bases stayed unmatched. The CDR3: CASRTKGQDVNYGYTF. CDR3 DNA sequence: TGTGCCAGTAGGACTAAAGGACAGGATGTTAACTATGGCTACACCTTC.

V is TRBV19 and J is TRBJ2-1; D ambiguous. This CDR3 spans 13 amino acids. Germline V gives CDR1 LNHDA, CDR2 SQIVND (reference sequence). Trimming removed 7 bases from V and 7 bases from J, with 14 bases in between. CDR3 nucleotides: TGTGCCAGTACTAGAACGACGGAGAATGAGCAGTTCTTC. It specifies CASTRTTENEQFF.

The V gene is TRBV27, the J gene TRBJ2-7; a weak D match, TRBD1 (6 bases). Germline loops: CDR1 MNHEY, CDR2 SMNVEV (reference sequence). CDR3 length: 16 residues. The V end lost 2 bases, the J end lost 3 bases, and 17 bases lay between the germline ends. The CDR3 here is CASSLALGTLDYEQYF. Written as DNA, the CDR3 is TGTGCCAGCAGTTTAGCCCTGGGGACATTGGACTACGAGCAGTACTTC.

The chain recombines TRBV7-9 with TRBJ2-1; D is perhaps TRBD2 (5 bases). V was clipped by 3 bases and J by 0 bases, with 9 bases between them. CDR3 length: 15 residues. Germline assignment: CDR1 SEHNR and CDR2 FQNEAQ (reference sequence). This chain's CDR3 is CASSFTGFSYNEQFF. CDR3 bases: TGTGCCAGCAGCTTCACGGGATTCTCCTACAATGAGCAGTTCTTC. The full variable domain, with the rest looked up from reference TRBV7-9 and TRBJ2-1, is DTGVSQNPRHKITKRGQNVTFRCDPISEHNRLYWYRQTLGQGPEFLTYFQNEAQLEKSRLLSDRFSAERPKGSFSTLEIQRTEQGDSAMYLCASSFTGFSYNEQFFGPGTRLTVL.

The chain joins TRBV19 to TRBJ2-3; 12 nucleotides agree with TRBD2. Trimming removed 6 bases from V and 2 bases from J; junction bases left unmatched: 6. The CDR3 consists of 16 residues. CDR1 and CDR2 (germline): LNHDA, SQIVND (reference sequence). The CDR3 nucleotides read TGTGCCAGTAGCTCTAGCGGGAGGGCCCTCACAGATACGCAGTATTTT. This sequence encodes CASSSSGRALTDTQYF.

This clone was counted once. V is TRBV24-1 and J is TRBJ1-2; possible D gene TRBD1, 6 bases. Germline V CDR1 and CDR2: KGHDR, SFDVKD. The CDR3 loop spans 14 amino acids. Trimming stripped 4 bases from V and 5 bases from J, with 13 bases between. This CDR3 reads CATSDSDSSYGYTF. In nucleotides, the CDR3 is TGTGCCACCAGTGACTCGGACAGTTCGTATGGCTACACCTTC.

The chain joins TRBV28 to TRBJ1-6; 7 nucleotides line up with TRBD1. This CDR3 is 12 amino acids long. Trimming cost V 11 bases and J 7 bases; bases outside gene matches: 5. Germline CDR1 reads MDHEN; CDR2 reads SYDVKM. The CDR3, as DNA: TGTGCCCACCGGGACAGCAATTCACCCCTCCACTTT. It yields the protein CAHRDSNSPLHF.

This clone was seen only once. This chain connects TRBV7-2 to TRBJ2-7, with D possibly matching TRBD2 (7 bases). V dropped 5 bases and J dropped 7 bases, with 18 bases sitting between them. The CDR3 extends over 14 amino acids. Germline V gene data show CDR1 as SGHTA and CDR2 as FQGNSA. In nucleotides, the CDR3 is TGTGCCAGCAGCCCGGGGGCGGGAGCGATTGAGCAGTACTTC. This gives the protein CASSPGAGAIEQYF. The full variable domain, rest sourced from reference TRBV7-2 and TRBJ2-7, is GAGVSQSPSNKVTEKGKDVELRCDPISGHTALYWYRQSLGQGLEFLIYFQGNSAPDKSGLPSDRFSAERTGGSVSTLTIQRTQQEDSAVYLCASSPGAGAIEQYFGPGTRLTVT.

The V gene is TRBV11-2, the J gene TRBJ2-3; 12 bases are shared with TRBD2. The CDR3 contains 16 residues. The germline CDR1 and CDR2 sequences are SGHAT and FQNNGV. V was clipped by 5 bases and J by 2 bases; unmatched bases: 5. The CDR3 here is CASSPRTSGNTDTQYF. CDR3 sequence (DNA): TGTGCCAGCAGCCCCCGGACTAGCGGGAACACAGATACGCAGTATTTT.

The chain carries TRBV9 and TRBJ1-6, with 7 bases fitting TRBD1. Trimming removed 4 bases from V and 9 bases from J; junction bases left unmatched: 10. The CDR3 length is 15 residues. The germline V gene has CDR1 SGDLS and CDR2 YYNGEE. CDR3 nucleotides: TGTGCCAGCAGCCCCTTGACAGGGTCTGGTTCACCCCTCCACTTT. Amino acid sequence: CASSPLTGSGSPLHF.

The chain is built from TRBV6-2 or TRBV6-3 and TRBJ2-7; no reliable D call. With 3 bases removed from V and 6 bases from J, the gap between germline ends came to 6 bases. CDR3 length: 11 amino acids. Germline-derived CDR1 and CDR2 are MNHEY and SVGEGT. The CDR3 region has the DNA TGTGCCAGCAGTTATAGTTTCGAGCAGTACTTC. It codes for CASSYSFEQYF.

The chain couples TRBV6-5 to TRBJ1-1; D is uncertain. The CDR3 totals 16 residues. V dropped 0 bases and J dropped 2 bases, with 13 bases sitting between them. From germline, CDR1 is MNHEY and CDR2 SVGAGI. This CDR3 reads CASSYSWRQLNTEAFF. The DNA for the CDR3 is TGTGCCAGCAGTTACTCATGGCGGCAACTTAACACTGAAGCTTTCTTT.

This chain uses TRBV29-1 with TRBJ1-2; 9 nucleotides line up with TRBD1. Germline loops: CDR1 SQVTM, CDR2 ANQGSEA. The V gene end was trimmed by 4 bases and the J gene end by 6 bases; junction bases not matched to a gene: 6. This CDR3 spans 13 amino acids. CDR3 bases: TGCAGCGTTGCCAGGACAGGGGTGGATGGCTACACCTTC. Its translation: CSVARTGVDGYTF.

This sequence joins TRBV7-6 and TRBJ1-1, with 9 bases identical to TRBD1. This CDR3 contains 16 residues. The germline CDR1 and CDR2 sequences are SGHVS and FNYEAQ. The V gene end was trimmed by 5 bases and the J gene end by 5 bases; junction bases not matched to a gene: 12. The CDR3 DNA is TGTGCCAGCAGCCCCTTAGAACAGGGGGCATTAACTGAAGCTTTCTTT. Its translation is CASSPLEQGALTEAFF. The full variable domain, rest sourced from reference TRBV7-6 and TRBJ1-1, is GAGVSQSPRYKVTKRGQDVALRCDPISGHVSLYWYRQALGQGPEFLTYFNYEAQQDKSGLPNDRFSAERPEGSISTLTIQRTEQRDSAMYRCASSPLEQGALTEAFFGQGTRLTVV.

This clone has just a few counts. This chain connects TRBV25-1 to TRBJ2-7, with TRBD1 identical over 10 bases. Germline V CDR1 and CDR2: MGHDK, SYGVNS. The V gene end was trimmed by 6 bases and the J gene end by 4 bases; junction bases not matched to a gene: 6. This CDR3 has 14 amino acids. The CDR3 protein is CASRGDRGGYEQYF. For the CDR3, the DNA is TGTGCCAGCAGGGGGGACAGGGGAGGATACGAGCAGTACTTC.

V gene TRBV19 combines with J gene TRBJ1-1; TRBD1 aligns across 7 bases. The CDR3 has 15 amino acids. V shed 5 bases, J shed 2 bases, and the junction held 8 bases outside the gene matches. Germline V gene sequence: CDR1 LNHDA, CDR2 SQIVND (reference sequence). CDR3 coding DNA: TGTGCCAGTAGTCCCACGACAGGGCCAAACACTGAAGCTTTCTTT. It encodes CASSPTTGPNTEAFF. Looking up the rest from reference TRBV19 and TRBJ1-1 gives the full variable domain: DGGITQSPKYLFRKEGQNVTLSCEQNLNHDAMYWYRQDPGQGLRLIYYSQIVNDFQKGDIAEGYSVSREKKESFPLTVTSAQKNPTAFYLCASSPTTGPNTEAFFGQGTRLTVV.

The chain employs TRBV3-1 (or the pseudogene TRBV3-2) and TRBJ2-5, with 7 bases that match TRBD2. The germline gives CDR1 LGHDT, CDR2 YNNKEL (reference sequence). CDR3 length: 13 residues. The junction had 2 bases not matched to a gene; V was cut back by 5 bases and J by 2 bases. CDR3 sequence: CASSAGVQETQYF. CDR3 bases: TGTGCCAGCAGCGCGGGGGTTCAAGAGACCCAGTACTTC.

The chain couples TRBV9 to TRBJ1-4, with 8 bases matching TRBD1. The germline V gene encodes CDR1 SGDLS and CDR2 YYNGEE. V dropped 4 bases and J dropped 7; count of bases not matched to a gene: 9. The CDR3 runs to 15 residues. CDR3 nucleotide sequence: TGTGCCAGCAGCCCTCGGACAGGGTGGGGTGAAAAACTGTTTTTT. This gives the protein CASSPRTGWGEKLFF.

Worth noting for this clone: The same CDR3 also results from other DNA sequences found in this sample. Here the CDR3 DNA reads TGTGCCTGGAGTGTGTCTACTGGAAACACCATATATTTT. Translation gives CAWSVSTGNTIYF. The rearrangement links TRBV30 to TRBJ1-3; D is unresolved. The length of the CDR3 is 13 residues. Looked up from germline, CDR1 is GTSNPN and CDR2 is SVGIG (reference sequence). Between the trimmed V and J ends, which lost 0 bases and 2 bases, there was a span of 5 bases.

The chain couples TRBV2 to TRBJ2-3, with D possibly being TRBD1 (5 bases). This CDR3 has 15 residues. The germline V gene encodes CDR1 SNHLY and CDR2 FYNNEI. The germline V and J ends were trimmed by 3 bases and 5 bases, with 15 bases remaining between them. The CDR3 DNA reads TGTGCCAGCAGTGACGTGGGGCGTTCTGGAGATACGCAGTATTTT. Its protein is CASSDVGRSGDTQYF.

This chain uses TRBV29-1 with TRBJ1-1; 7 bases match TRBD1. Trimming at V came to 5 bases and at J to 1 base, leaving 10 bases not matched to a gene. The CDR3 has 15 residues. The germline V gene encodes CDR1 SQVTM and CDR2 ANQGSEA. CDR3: CSVTPTGDGNTEAFF. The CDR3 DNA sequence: TGCAGCGTTACTCCCACAGGGGATGGGAACACTGAAGCTTTCTTT. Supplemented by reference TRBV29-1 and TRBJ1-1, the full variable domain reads SAVISQKPSRDICQRGTSLTIQCQVDSQVTMMFWYRQQPGQSLTLIATANQGSEATYESGFVIDKFPISRPNLTFSTLTVSNMSPEDSSIYLCSVTPTGDGNTEAFFGQGTRLTVV.